This TCR beta chain emerged from a study of blood T cell repertoires in COVID-19. Study-wide context: From the United States, Italy and Spain came samples of acute and convalescent COVID-19. Nucleic acid was either cDNA or gDNA, and it came from T cells, B-cell-depleted T cells, or PBMCs.

Participants were aged about 18 to 90 years from 20 to 30 US areas. Authors' processing steps: How many nucleated cells were present was estimated from reference gene primer amplification. Clones were read by immunoSEQ multiplex PCR, and TCRdb kept only the in-frame ones, dropping some. V and J calls and clone size follow that table, whereas D and trimming were derived from the DNA. This sample has about 170,000 clones, with over 70% found just once. Germline values: CDR1 SEHNR, CDR2 FQNEAQ (reference sequence). The CDR3 has 15 residues. Trimming took off 3 bases at V and 6 bases at J, with 15 bases between the two ends.

This TCR derives from a woman between 50 and 59 years old in a cohort exposed to, infected with or recovered from COVID-19 (not recorded which). The sample taken for sequencing was PBMCs or T cells enriched from blood (not recorded which). The V gene is TRBV7-9, the J gene TRBJ2-1; the D gene is possibly TRBD1 (6 bases). CDR3 sequence (DNA): TGTGCCAGCAGCTTCCGGGACACCGTAGGCAATGAGCAGTTCTTC. Its protein product is CASSFRDTVGNEQFF.